What follows are 29 T cell receptor beta chains derived from one specimen sequenced in a study of regulatory T cells in long-lasting Graves disease. Sample time point: persistent/refractory GD, antithyroid drugs over 5 years with positive TRAb. The TCR library was prepared using RNA isolated from PBMCs. Arm-PCR of CDR3 regions and iRepertoire HTBI primers were used to build TCR beta libraries. From the multiplex PCR reads, TCRdb called clonotypes with MiXCR, one entry per CDR3 protein. The sample has about 470,000 distinct CDR3 sequences; 20% are singletons. Sample: peripheral blood mononuclear cells (PBMCs), taken when the disease was refractory, from a patient treated with antithyroid drugs. Every receptor here comes from a female donor with Graves disease.

This clonotype was counted a few times. V and J are TRBV28 and TRBJ1-5, with D possibly being TRBD1 (5 bases). CDR1 and CDR2 (germline): MDHEN, SYDVKM. The CDR3 covers 16 residues. V was cut by 6 bases and J by 1 base, with 16 bases left in between. The CDR3 DNA reads as TGTGCCAGCAGAATACTAGGGGAAGGGAGCAATCAGCCCCAGCATTTT. As protein: CASRILGEGSNQPQHF.

This rearrangement joins TRBV4-1 to TRBJ1-3; D is unresolved. Germline CDR1 MGHRA, CDR2 YSYEKL. Trimming cost V 4 bases and J 3 bases, with 10 bases left between them. The CDR3 is 14 residues long. DNA of the CDR3: TGCGCCAGCAGCCCTGATACGATTGGAAACACCATATATTTT. Translating gives CASSPDTIGNTIYF.

This clonotype was seen only a few times. One junction end disagrees with the germline gene, perhaps due to a read error. V is TRBV30 and J is TRBJ2-1; 9 nucleotides line up with TRBD2. Per the germline V gene, CDR1 is GTSNPN and CDR2 is SVGIG (reference sequence). This CDR3 contains 11 residues. The CDR3 protein is CAWTSGNEQLF. The CDR3 DNA sequence: TGTGCCTGGACTAGCGGGAATGAGCAGCTCTTC.

This clonotype has ten or more counts. The rearrangement links TRBV7-2 to TRBJ2-5, with D unresolved. V was clipped by 3 bases and J by 5 bases, with 22 bases between them. The CDR3 loop spans 17 amino acids. Germline V gives CDR1 SGHTA, CDR2 FQGNSA. CDR3 DNA: TGTGCCAGCAGCTTTGGTGGGCGTGCCGGCATAGGCGAGACCCAGTACTTC. It is translated as CASSFGGRAGIGETQYF.

The sample holds a few counts of this clonotype. The rearrangement links TRBV3-1 to TRBJ2-2; D is ambiguous. Deletions cut 4 bases from V and 7 bases from J, with 13 bases between. In germline, CDR1 is LGHDT, CDR2 YNNKEL (reference sequence). The CDR3 runs to 14 residues. CDR3 in DNA: TGTGCCAGCAGCCCCGACGGATGGAACGGGGAGCTGTTTTTT. This gives the protein CASSPDGWNGELFF.

This clonotype has a count of ten or more. DNA of the CDR3: TGTGCCATCAGCCGACTAGCGGGAGGCCCGGGTGAGACCCAGTACTTC. It codes for CAISRLAGGPGETQYF. The chain links TRBV10-3 to TRBJ2-5; 13 bases line up with TRBD2. The length of the CDR3 is 16 residues. V shed 6 bases and J 5 bases; nucleotides not matched to a gene: 9. CDR1 and CDR2 (germline): ENHRY, SYGVKD.

There are a few counts of this clonotype. The chain recombines TRBV19 with TRBJ2-7, with D possibly being TRBD1 (5 bases). The CDR3 has 17 amino acids. The V end lost 1 base, the J end lost 5 bases, and 21 bases lay between the germline ends. Germline CDR1 is LNHDA and CDR2 is SQIVND (reference sequence). The CDR3 DNA is TGTGCCAGTAGTATAGTCTTCGACAGAACGTCACCCGACGAGCAGTACTTC. Translated: CASSIVFDRTSPDEQYF.

This clonotype came up many times. The J gene is TRBJ2-7, the V gene TRBV7-2; D gene uncertain. This CDR3 is built from 15 residues. Germline V gene sequence: CDR1 SGHTA, CDR2 FQGNSA. V gave up 4 bases and J gave up 0 bases, with 13 bases separating them. The CDR3 DNA follows: TGTGCCAGCAGCTCCTTGGGCAGCTACTCCTACGAGCAGTACTTC. Its translation: CASSSLGSYSYEQYF.

This clonotype was detected ten times or more. The chain employs TRBV29-1 and TRBJ1-1; D is undetermined. The V gene lost 4 bases and the J gene lost 0 bases, with 9 bases spanning the gap. The germline V gene has CDR1 SQVTM and CDR2 ANQGSEA. CDR3 length: 13 amino acids. This CDR3 is CSVASALNTEAFF. In DNA form, the CDR3 reads TGCAGCGTTGCGTCGGCACTGAACACTGAAGCTTTCTTT.

This clonotype was picked up many times. The J gene is TRBJ2-5, the V gene TRBV6-1; D is possibly TRBD1 (5 bases). V lost 6 bases and J 9 bases, leaving 20 bases between the germline ends. The germline V gene encodes CDR1 MNHNS and CDR2 SASEGT. The CDR3 spans 14 residues. The CDR3 reads CASRPTGPSIAQYF. As DNA, the CDR3 is TGTGCCAGCAGACCAACAGGACCCTCAATAGCCCAGTACTTC.

J is TRBJ2-2 and V is TRBV7-9, with TRBD2 matching over 7 bases. CDR3 length: 15 amino acids. Germline V CDR1 and CDR2: SEHNR, FQNEAQ (reference sequence). V lost 4 bases, J lost 6 bases, and 8 bases stayed unmatched. The chain's CDR3 is CASSSPGGGAGELFF. CDR3 sequence (DNA): TGTGCCAGCAGCTCGCCGGGAGGAGGGGCCGGGGAGCTGTTTTTT.

The rearrangement joins TRBV5-1 to TRBJ2-5; tentative D call: TRBD2 (6 bases). The CDR3 is 13 amino acids. The germline V gene encodes CDR1 SGHRS and CDR2 YFSETQ. V gave up 3 bases and J gave up 4 bases, with 10 bases separating them. The CDR3 here is CASSYGAGETQYF. The CDR3 DNA reads TGCGCCAGCAGCTATGGAGCGGGAGAGACCCAGTACTTC.

The chain combines TRBV20-1 with TRBJ2-2; no reliable D call. Germline-derived CDR1 and CDR2 are DFQATT and SNEGSKA (reference sequence). V was clipped by 1 base and J by 4 bases, with 7 bases between them. The length of the CDR3 is 13 residues. CDR3 DNA: TGCAGTGCTAGAGTCTGGGCCACCGGGGAGCTGTTTTTT. This codes for CSARVWATGELFF.

This clonotype was picked up a small number of times. The J gene is TRBJ2-5, the V gene TRBV20-1; D might be TRBD2 (6 bases). This CDR3 has 14 amino acids. CDR1 is DFQATT, CDR2 SNEGSKA, per germline (reference sequence). V dropped 4 bases and J dropped 5 bases, with 17 bases sitting between them. The CDR3 loop is CSAKRDFPVETQYF. In DNA, the CDR3 is TGCAGTGCTAAAAGGGACTTTCCAGTCGAGACCCAGTACTTC.

This clonotype was seen at least ten times. The genes are TRBV7-2 and TRBJ2-7, with TRBD1 as a possible D gene (6 bases). Deletions cut 5 bases from V and 3 bases from J, with 14 bases between. The germline V gene has CDR1 SGHTA and CDR2 FQGNSA. The CDR3 runs 14 residues. The CDR3, as DNA: TGTGCCAGCAGCGTAAACCAGGGACACTACGAGCAGTACTTC. Translating gives CASSVNQGHYEQYF.

This clonotype was found many times. The V gene is TRBV24-1, the J gene TRBJ1-1, with 7 positions matching TRBD1. The J segment lost 1 base and the V segment lost 8 bases, leaving 6 bases of the junction unmatched. This CDR3 contains 14 residues. Germline-derived CDR1 and CDR2 are KGHDR and SFDVKD. CDR3 nucleotides: TGTGCCACCACTGTGACAGGGACGAACACTGAAGCTTTCTTT. This sequence encodes CATTVTGTNTEAFF.

There are a few counts of this clonotype. The genes are TRBV6-1 and TRBJ1-1; possibly TRBD1 for D (6 bases). Germline CDR1 reads MNHNS; CDR2 reads SASEGT. The CDR3 totals 16 residues. Trimming took 4 bases from V and 1 from J, leaving 16 bases between them. CDR3 amino acids: CASSVLRRGANTEAFF. The CDR3 bases are TGTGCCAGCAGTGTCCTCAGGAGGGGGGCGAACACTGAAGCTTTCTTT.

This clonotype was observed a handful of times. J is TRBJ2-7 and V is TRBV9; 7 bases align to TRBD2. Germline V lookup: CDR1 SGDLS, CDR2 YYNGEE. This CDR3 contains 14 residues. Trimming took 0 bases from V and 5 from J; bases not matched to a gene: 5. The CDR3 reads CASSVGRGVDEQYF. The CDR3 DNA sequence: TGTGCCAGCAGCGTAGGCCGGGGGGTTGACGAGCAGTACTTC.

In its sample, this clonotype was seen many times. The gene calls are TRBV3-1 and TRBJ2-7, with unresolved D. V gave up 0 bases and J gave up 4 bases, with 13 bases separating them. The CDR3 has 15 residues. Per the germline V gene, CDR1 is LGHDT and CDR2 is YNNKEL (reference sequence). The CDR3 is CASSQELGRFYEQYF. The CDR3 nucleotides read TGTGCCAGCAGCCAAGAGTTGGGCAGATTTTACGAGCAGTACTTC.

This clonotype was seen ten or more times. The chain carries TRBV6-5 and TRBJ2-4, with D uncertain. This CDR3 has 14 amino acids. Germline V gene sequence: CDR1 MNHEY, CDR2 SVGAGI. V dropped 4 bases and J dropped 2 bases, with 9 bases sitting between them. The CDR3 DNA reads TGTGCCAGCAGTTCATCATCGACCAAAAACATTCAGTACTTC. It yields the protein CASSSSSTKNIQYF.

This clonotype was seen at least ten times. This sequence joins TRBV28 and TRBJ2-5, with 8 bases lining up with TRBD1. V was pared by 6 bases and J by 4 bases, with 10 bases of the junction left unmatched. This CDR3 region has 15 residues. CDR1 is MDHEN, CDR2 SYDVKM, per germline. CDR3 residues: CASRAIKTGGETQYF. The CDR3 coding sequence is TGTGCCAGCAGGGCTATTAAAACAGGGGGAGAGACCCAGTACTTC.

The gene calls are TRBV15 and TRBJ1-2, with D perhaps TRBD1 (5 bases). Germline CDR1 LNHNV, CDR2 YYDKDF (reference sequence). With 0 bases removed from V and 8 bases from J, the gap between germline ends came to 13 bases. This CDR3 spans 14 amino acids. The CDR3 sequence: CATSRDLGGVGYTF. The CDR3 coding sequence is TGTGCCACCAGCAGAGATCTTGGAGGGGTGGGCTACACCTTC.

The table lists this clonotype with a count of one. The V gene is TRBV28, the J gene TRBJ2-1; D possibly uses TRBD1 or TRBD2 (6 bases each). Per germline, CDR1 MDHEN and CDR2 SYDVKM. The CDR3 spans 17 residues. The V end was cut by 8 bases, the J end by 2 bases, with 22 bases between. CDR3 residues: CASSPLGGLATYNEQFF. DNA of the CDR3: TGTGCCAGCTCCCCCCTAGGGGGGCTAGCGACCTACAATGAGCAGTTCTTC.

Of note for this clonotype: A far more abundant clone sits one base away, making this likely a read error. The rearrangement joins TRBV4-2 to TRBJ2-7; D not resolved. Germline CDR1 and CDR2: LGHNA and YNFKEQ. The CDR3 runs to 11 residues. The CDR3 sequence is CDSSQDHEQYF. Written as DNA, the CDR3 is TGTGACAGCAGCCAAGACCACGAGCAGTACTTC.

A few counts support this clonotype. The gene calls are TRBV7-2 and TRBJ2-3; 7 nucleotides line up with TRBD1. J was trimmed by 1 base and V by 7 bases; bases with no gene match: 5. This CDR3 is built from 14 residues. Germline-derived CDR1 and CDR2 are SGHTA and FQGNSA. The CDR3 loop is CASTRQGRTDTQYF. The CDR3 nucleotides are TGTGCCAGCACCAGACAGGGACGCACAGATACGCAGTATTTT. Using reference TRBV7-2 and TRBJ2-3 for the parts outside the CDR3, the full variable domain is GAGVSQSPSNKVTEKGKDVELRCDPISGHTALYWYRQSLGQGLEFLIYFQGNSAPDKSGLPSDRFSAERTGGSVSTLTIQRTQQEDSAVYLCASTRQGRTDTQYFGPGTRLTVL.

This clonotype was counted a few times. This chain links TRBV30 with TRBJ1-1, with 8 bases matching TRBD1. Germline V gene lookup returns CDR1 GTSNPN and CDR2 SVGIG (reference sequence). The CDR3 consists of 14 residues. The ends lost 2 bases at V and 5 bases at J; junction bases unmatched: 7. The CDR3 DNA reads as TGTGCCTGGAGTCATACAGGGGGTCAGACTGAAGCTTTCTTT. This sequence encodes CAWSHTGGQTEAFF.

The gene calls are TRBV27 and TRBJ1-2, with D possibly being TRBD1 (6 bases). V lost 4 bases, J lost 0 bases, and 12 bases lay in between. CDR1 is MNHEY, CDR2 SMNVEV, per germline (reference sequence). CDR3 size: 15 residues. CDR3 DNA sequence: TGTGCCAGCAGTTCCCAGGGGCCAGCTAACTATGGCTACACCTTC. It specifies CASSSQGPANYGYTF.

On this clonotype: This may come from a read error, since a much larger clone is one base off. The chain is built from TRBV9 and TRBJ2-7; D is uncertain. The CDR3 consists of 13 residues. Germline V lookup: CDR1 SGDLS, CDR2 YYNGEE. The V end was cut by 5 bases, the J end by 6 bases, with 15 bases between. CDR3 in DNA: TGTGCCAGCAGTGGTTCCACACTGGGCGAGCAGTACTTC. Protein: CASSGSTLGEQYF.

This clonotype has a handful of counts. The rearrangement uses TRBV5-1 and TRBJ2-7, with D possibly matching TRBD1 (5 bases). The germline CDR1 and CDR2 sequences are SGHRS and YFSETQ. The CDR3 has 13 amino acids. Trimming shortened V by 4 bases and J by 6 bases, and 14 bases separated the two germline ends. DNA for the CDR3: TGCGCCAGCAGCATGACAGTATTGAGCGAGCAGTACTTC. It specifies CASSMTVLSEQYF.